Presented here are 27 T cell receptor beta chains from one specimen sequenced in a study of identical twins. From the 5' RACE reads, TCRdb called clonotypes with MiXCR, one entry per CDR3 protein. The repertoire holds a few hundred thousand distinct CDR3 sequences, with 14% as singletons. The data were also submitted as part of a second study, on yellow fever vaccine responses in identical twins.

Material: CD4+ T cells sorted from blood. The receptors here all came from a woman aged 18-30 years in good health.

The V and J genes are TRBV6-2 or TRBV6-3 and TRBJ2-1; D is possibly TRBD2 (5 bases). This CDR3 spans 15 amino acids. Trimming removed 2 bases at V and 4 bases at J, with 12 bases between. Germline CDR1 is MNHEY and CDR2 is SVGEGT. In nucleotides, the CDR3 is TGTGCCAGCAGTTACCGGAGGAATCCGTACAATGAGCAGTTCTTC. Residues: CASSYRRNPYNEQFF.

CDR3 loop: CASSQAGGAGGITDTQYF. CDR3 DNA: TGCGCCAGCAGCCAGGCAGGAGGTGCGGGAGGAATCACAGATACGCAGTATTTT. This chain connects TRBV4-3 to TRBJ2-3; 8 bases agree with TRBD2. This CDR3 region has 18 residues. Germline V gene data show CDR1 as LGHNA and CDR2 as YSLEER. V gave up 3 bases and J gave up 2 bases; unmatched junction bases: 13.

The rearrangement links TRBV27 to TRBJ2-7; 14 bases fit TRBD2. Trimming took 6 bases from V and 2 from J; bases not matched to a gene: 6. Germline V gives CDR1 MNHEY, CDR2 SMNVEV (reference sequence). The CDR3 sequence is 16 residues long. CDR3 region: CASSVLTSGRAYEQYF. CDR3 in DNA: TGTGCCAGCAGCGTCCTGACTAGCGGGAGGGCCTACGAGCAGTACTTC.

This chain uses TRBV7-9 with TRBJ2-5; D assignment may be TRBD1 or TRBD2 (5 bases each). The germline V gene encodes CDR1 SEHNR and CDR2 FQNEAQ (reference sequence). V was clipped by 4 bases and J by 5 bases, with 11 bases between them. The CDR3 extends over 13 amino acids. The DNA of the CDR3 is TGTGCCAGCAGCTACCCCGGGGACGAGACCCAGTACTTC. Its translation: CASSYPGDETQYF.

The genes are TRBV12-3 or TRBV12-4 and TRBJ1-4, with a possible D match to TRBD1 (5 bases). The length of the CDR3 is 15 residues. V gave up 2 bases and J gave up 5 bases, with 12 bases separating them. The CDR3 region is CASSLWGDPNEKLFF. CDR3 sequence (DNA): TGTGCCAGCAGTTTATGGGGGGACCCGAATGAAAAACTGTTTTTT.

Only a few counts were recorded for this clonotype. This sequence joins TRBV20-1 and TRBJ2-1; D is uncertain. The CDR3 contains 12 residues. Per germline, CDR1 DFQATT and CDR2 SNEGSKA (reference sequence). The ends were cut back, 6 bases at V and 7 bases at J, with 13 bases in the middle. CDR3 nucleotide sequence: TGCAGTGCCCCCCGGGTGGAGAATGAGCAGTTCTTC. Translation: CSAPRVENEQFF.

The chain uses TRBV5-8 and TRBJ2-7; perhaps D is TRBD1 or TRBD2 (6 bases each). Germline V gene sequence: CDR1 SGHTS, CDR2 YDEGEE. CDR3 length: 16 residues. Trimming removed 1 base at V and 3 bases at J, with 17 bases between. CDR3 protein: CASSLRRDTGNYEQYF. As DNA, the CDR3 is TGTGCCAGCAGCTTGCGGAGGGACACTGGGAACTACGAGCAGTACTTC.

The chain employs TRBV5-1 and TRBJ2-7; D perhaps matches TRBD1 (6 bases). This CDR3 contains 15 residues. The germline CDR1 and CDR2 sequences are SGHRS and YFSETQ. With 0 bases removed from V and 2 bases from J, the gap between germline ends came to 12 bases. The CDR3 region has the DNA TGCGCCAGCAGCTTGGCAGGGGATCGGACCTACGAGCAGTACTTC. This sequence encodes CASSLAGDRTYEQYF.

The V call is TRBV6-5, the J call TRBJ1-2, with D unclear. There are 13 residues in the CDR3. From germline, CDR1 is MNHEY and CDR2 SVGAGI. The V end lost 2 bases, the J end lost 4 bases, and 8 bases lay between the germline ends. In DNA form, the CDR3 reads TGTGCCAGCAGTTACGGAGGGCCCTATGGCTACACCTTC. Translating gives CASSYGGPYGYTF.

This clonotype came up a few times. This chain joins TRBV29-1 and TRBJ2-7, with 10 nucleotides matching TRBD1. Trimming removed 4 bases from V and 2 bases from J; junction bases left unmatched: 8. CDR1 SQVTM and CDR2 ANQGSEA come from the germline V gene. The CDR3 extends over 15 amino acids. The CDR3 reads CSVGTGGHYTYEQYF. CDR3 DNA: TGCAGCGTTGGGACAGGGGGTCACTACACCTACGAGCAGTACTTC.

The V call is TRBV14, the J call TRBJ2-7; either TRBD1 or TRBD2 may fit D (5 bases each). Between the trimmed V and J ends, which lost 7 bases and 3 bases, there was a span of 16 bases. Germline V CDR1 and CDR2: SGHDN, FVKESK. CDR3 size: 14 residues. CDR3 sequence: CASNEAGAVYEQYF. The CDR3 DNA is TGTGCCAGCAACGAGGCCGGGGCCGTCTACGAGCAGTACTTC.

The chain carries TRBV20-1 and TRBJ1-5; 7 nucleotides agree with TRBD1. V was clipped by 7 bases and J by 3 bases; unmatched bases: 6. Germline-derived CDR1 and CDR2 are DFQATT and SNEGSKA (reference sequence). The CDR3 totals 13 residues. CDR3 in DNA: TGCAGTGTCAACCAGGGGGTCAATCAGCCCCAGCATTTT. Translating it yields CSVNQGVNQPQHF.

The chain links TRBV25-1 to TRBJ2-7, with TRBD1 matching over 8 bases. The CDR3 has 14 residues. The germline CDR1 and CDR2 sequences are MGHDK and SYGVNS. The V and J ends lost 1 base and 12 bases, in that order; junction bases with no gene match: 11. The CDR3: CASSESGTGGKLYF. The CDR3 DNA follows: TGTGCCAGCAGTGAATCAGGGACAGGTGGTAAGCTGTACTTC.

This clonotype was picked up a small number of times. The chain links TRBV6-1 to TRBJ1-1; D call uncertain. V shed 5 bases and J shed 3 bases, with 13 bases lying between them. The CDR3 is 14 residues long. Germline CDR1 is MNHNS and CDR2 is SASEGT. The CDR3 DNA sequence: TGTGCCAGCAGTACACGGAGGGCAGACACTGAAGCTTTCTTT. Amino acid sequence: CASSTRRADTEAFF.

The V and J genes are TRBV27 and TRBJ2-2; D uncertain. Germline V gene lookup returns CDR1 MNHEY and CDR2 SMNVEV (reference sequence). The CDR3 consists of 13 residues. V was clipped by 7 bases and J by 4 bases, with 10 bases between them. The CDR3 protein is CASTPAATGELFF. In DNA, the CDR3 is TGTGCCAGCACTCCTGCCGCCACCGGGGAGCTGTTTTTT.

This clonotype was counted only a few times. The chain uses TRBV9 and TRBJ2-1; TRBD1 aligns across 11 bases. The CDR3 runs 18 residues. CDR1 and CDR2 from the germline V gene are SGDLS and YYNGEE. V shed 0 bases and J 2 bases; nucleotides not matched to a gene: 7. The CDR3 sequence: CASSVGMGGQGAYNEQFF. In DNA, the CDR3 is TGTGCCAGCAGCGTAGGGATGGGGGGACAGGGGGCCTACAATGAGCAGTTCTTC.

The gene calls are TRBV10-3 and TRBJ1-2; D call uncertain. CDR1 and CDR2 (germline): ENHRY, SYGVKD. V dropped 4 bases and J dropped 7 bases, with 16 bases sitting between them. This CDR3 is 14 amino acids long. In DNA, the CDR3 is TGTGCCATCAGTGGTGGTGTGGGAGGTTCTGGCTACACCTTC. Translated, it gives CAISGGVGGSGYTF.

V gene TRBV29-1 combines with J gene TRBJ1-1, with D perhaps matching TRBD1 (5 bases). The CDR3 length is 17 residues. Germline V gene lookup returns CDR1 SQVTM and CDR2 ANQGSEA. V was pared by 0 bases and J by 5 bases, with 22 bases between. This CDR3 is CSVEELGGVWGSTEAFF. In DNA, the CDR3 is TGCAGCGTTGAAGAATTAGGAGGGGTATGGGGGAGTACTGAAGCTTTCTTT. Variable domain in full (rest from reference TRBV29-1 and TRBJ1-1): SAVISQKPSRDICQRGTSLTIQCQVDSQVTMMFWYRQQPGQSLTLIATANQGSEATYESGFVIDKFPISRPNLTFSTLTVSNMSPEDSSIYLCSVEELGGVWGSTEAFFGQGTRLTVV.

This clonotype was picked up one time. The V gene is TRBV29-1, the J gene TRBJ2-7; no clear D gene. From germline, CDR1 is SQVTM and CDR2 ANQGSEA. V was pared by 0 bases and J by 3 bases, with 6 bases between. This CDR3 region has 12 residues. CDR3 amino acids: CSVEDVGYEQYF. CDR3 DNA sequence: TGCAGCGTTGAAGATGTTGGCTACGAGCAGTACTTC.

The gene calls are TRBV25-1 and TRBJ2-3, with unresolved D. This CDR3 has 11 residues. V dropped 4 bases and J dropped 7 bases, with 6 bases sitting between them. The V gene's germline CDR1 is MGHDK and CDR2 SYGVNS. The CDR3 sequence is CASSGFNTQYF. CDR3 bases: TGTGCCAGCAGTGGCTTCAATACGCAGTATTTT.

This clonotype was seen many times. This rearrangement joins TRBV29-1 to TRBJ2-5; 14 nucleotides agree with TRBD2. With 6 bases clipped from V and 6 bases from J, the junction kept 6 bases outside the gene matches. Per germline, CDR1 SQVTM and CDR2 ANQGSEA. The CDR3 is 14 amino acids. This CDR3 is CSVGGLAGVKTQYF. The CDR3 DNA reads TGCAGCGTGGGGGGACTAGCGGGGGTGAAGACCCAGTACTTC.

The rearrangement uses TRBV28 and TRBJ2-7; D unclear. The CDR3 extends over 12 amino acids. Germline CDR1 is MDHEN and CDR2 is SYDVKM. V lost 3 bases, J lost 3 bases, and 6 bases lay in between. As DNA, the CDR3 is TGTGCCAGCAGTTTTAGAAGCTACGAGCAGTACTTC. It yields the protein CASSFRSYEQYF. Looking up the rest from reference TRBV28 and TRBJ2-7 gives the full variable domain: DVKVTQSSRYLVKRTGEKVFLECVQDMDHENMFWYRQDPGLGLRLIYFSYDVKMKEKGDIPEGYSVSREKKERFSLILESASTNQTSMYLCASSFRSYEQYFGPGTRLTVT.

This clonotype was seen many times. The chain recombines TRBV4-3 with TRBJ2-1; the match to TRBD2 covers 7 bases. With V trimmed by 0 bases and J by 4 bases, 15 bases remained unmatched. The germline CDR1 and CDR2 sequences are LGHNA and YSLEER. The CDR3 contains 19 residues. CDR3 region: CASSQEIPGLRSGYNEQFF. CDR3 DNA: TGCGCCAGCAGCCAAGAGATCCCGGGACTAAGGTCAGGGTACAATGAGCAGTTCTTC.

This clonotype has a handful of counts. In DNA form, the CDR3 reads TGTGCCAGTAGGGGTGGTGGGACAAAGGCGACCGGGGAGCTGTTTTTT. It yields the protein CASRGGGTKATGELFF. The chain is built from TRBV19 and TRBJ2-2, with D possibly being TRBD1 (6 bases). The V end was cut by 6 bases, the J end by 5 bases, with 19 bases between. CDR1 and CDR2 (germline): LNHDA, SQIVND (reference sequence). This CDR3 is built from 16 residues.

The chain combines TRBV5-1 with TRBJ1-1; 7 bases match TRBD1. J lost 8 bases, V lost 7 bases, and 8 bases had no gene match. This CDR3 has 12 residues. The germline V gene encodes CDR1 SGHRS and CDR2 YFSETQ. CDR3 in DNA: TGCGCCAGCTCTGACAGGGTAGCAGAAGCTTTCTTT. This translates into CASSDRVAEAFF.

This clonotype has only a few counts. The V and J genes are TRBV11-2 and TRBJ1-2, with 10 bases fitting TRBD1. The CDR3 has 13 amino acids. Germline V CDR1 and CDR2: SGHAT, FQNNGV. Trimming at V came to 6 bases and at J to 6 bases, leaving 4 bases not matched to a gene. CDR3 bases: TGTGCCAGCAGAACGACAGGGGGCCATGGCTACACCTTC. It encodes CASRTTGGHGYTF.

The J gene is TRBJ2-2, the V gene TRBV25-1, with D perhaps matching TRBD2 (6 bases). This CDR3 is 15 amino acids long. In germline, CDR1 is MGHDK, CDR2 SYGVNS. V was clipped by 1 base and J by 1 base, with 7 bases between them. As DNA, the CDR3 is TGTGCCAGCAGTGAATTGGGAGGGAACACCGGGGAGCTGTTTTTT. Translation: CASSELGGNTGELFF.